This TCR beta chain derives from a study of control samples from healthy donors and cancer patients. This clone appeared once. This CDR3 region has 14 residues. The germline CDR1 and CDR2 sequences are ENHRY and SYGVKD. The V gene end was trimmed by 5 bases and the J gene end by 7 bases; junction bases not matched to a gene: 6. The method was immunoSEQ multiplex PCR; TCRdb's version includes in-frame clones alone and lacks a portion of them. The repertoire has about 120,000 clones, around nine tenths of them found once; the top ten carry about 12%. The sample was blood. The receptor was isolated from a man aged 30 to 45 in good health. This rearrangement joins TRBV10-3 to TRBJ2-1; TRBD1 matches 9 bases. CDR3 in amino acids: CAISNGTGRNEQFF. CDR3 in DNA: TGTGCCATCAGTAACGGGACAGGGCGGAATGAGCAGTTCTTC.